The rows below give T cell receptor beta chains drawn from one sample of a study of T cell responses to AZD1222 COVID-19 vaccine. Here immunoSEQ multiplex PCR was the method, and the copy in TCRdb shows in-frame clones only, minus some. There are just over 80,000 clones in the sample; more than 80% occur only once, and approximately 5.4% lies in the top ten. The input for sequencing was peripheral blood, taken on day 0 of AZD1222 vaccination. Source of these receptors: an adult in good health. The CDR3 runs from the conserved cysteine through the conserved F or W. Fields, in order: V gene, D gene, J gene, clone size, CDR3 protein, CDR3 DNA. D genes are given only for firm matches. Size values are once, few and many counts, or a class for expanded clones, and some rows have none.

>TRBV3-1/TRBV3-2|TRBD1|TRBJ1-1|once
CASTPEGAGMNTEAFF
TGTGCCAGCACCCCAGAGGGGGCAGGGATGAACACTGAAGCTTTCTTT
>TRBV27|TRBD1|TRBJ1-1|NA
CASSLYAGQGVNTEAFF
TGTGCCAGCAGTTTATACGCCGGACAGGGAGTGAACACTGAAGCTTTCTTT
>TRBV27|TRBD1|TRBJ1-2|NA
CASSLLGTDYGYTF
TGTGCCAGCAGTTTATTGGGGACAGACTATGGCTACACCTTC
>TRBV7-9|NA|TRBJ2-6|NA
CASSFLAAPSGANVLTF
TGTGCCAGCAGCTTTCTGGCAGCCCCCTCTGGGGCCAACGTCCTGACTTTC
>TRBV5-1|TRBD2|TRBJ2-5|NA
CASSLVAGGPSKTQYF
TGCGCCAGCAGCTTGGTAGCGGGGGGGCCTTCGAAGACCCAGTACTTC
>TRBV5-5|NA|TRBJ2-1|once
CASRRPTANEQFF
TGTGCCAGCAGACGTCCGACGGCCAATGAGCAGTTCTTC
>TRBV15|TRBD1|TRBJ1-6|NA
CATSRDGRGWDRDWGNSPLHF
TGTGCCACCAGCAGAGACGGACGTGGGTGGGACAGGGACTGGGGGAATTCACCCCTCCACTTT
>TRBV7-9|NA|TRBJ1-1|NA
CASSFGQGRMNTEAFF
TGTGCCAGCAGCTTTGGGCAGGGAAGGATGAACACTGAAGCTTTCTTT
>TRBV6-1|NA|TRBJ1-1|NA
CASSDLSGNREPEAFF
TGTGCCAGCAGTGACCTTAGCGGGAACCGGGAGCCTGAAGCTTTCTTT
>TRBV18|NA|TRBJ1-5|NA
CASSPRWERDQPQHF
TGTGCCAGCTCACCACGGTGGGAGAGGGATCAGCCCCAGCATTTT
>TRBV7-9|NA|TRBJ1-1|NA
CASSPTGYTEAFF
TGTGCCAGCAGCCCCACAGGGTACACTGAAGCTTTCTTT
>TRBV28|TRBD2|TRBJ2-1|NA
CASSLWTSGVINEQFF
TGTGCCAGCAGTTTATGGACTAGCGGGGTCATCAATGAGCAGTTCTTC
>TRBV10-2|NA|TRBJ1-5|NA
CASSEVPGGGQPQHF
TGCGCCAGCAGTGAAGTTCCTGGGGGCGGTCAGCCCCAGCATTTT
>TRBV7-3|NA|TRBJ1-1|NA
CASSFGGNTEAFF
TGTGCCAGCAGCTTTGGGGGGAACACTGAAGCTTTCTTT
>TRBV11-3|NA|TRBJ1-1|NA
CASSSGVWTEAFF
TGTGCCAGCAGCTCTGGGGTTTGGACTGAAGCTTTCTTT
>TRBV24-1|NA|TRBJ2-1|NA
CATSDLRATYNEQFF
TGTGCCACCAGTGATTTGAGGGCTACCTACAATGAGCAGTTCTTC
>TRBV28|NA|TRBJ1-2|NA
CASSGLANYGYTF
TGTGCCAGCAGCGGCCTAGCTAACTATGGCTACACCTTC
>TRBV7-2|NA|TRBJ1-3|NA
CASSLARGGIGNTIYF
TGTGCCAGCAGCTTAGCGCGAGGGGGGATCGGAAACACCATATATTTT
>TRBV6-2/TRBV6-3|TRBD1|TRBJ2-7|NA
CASSKHETGRYEQYF
TGTGCCAGCAGCAAACATGAGACAGGGCGTTACGAGCAGTACTTC
>TRBV7-2|NA|TRBJ1-1|NA
CATSEDIMNTEAFF
TGTGCCACCAGCGAGGATATCATGAACACTGAAGCTTTCTTT
>TRBV4-3|NA|TRBJ1-4|NA
CASSPETVNEKLFF
TGCGCCAGCAGCCCGGAAACGGTTAATGAAAAACTGTTTTTT
>TRBV5-8|NA|TRBJ1-2|NA
CASSRTGGTGYTF
TGTGCCAGCAGCCGTACCGGTGGAACTGGCTACACCTTC
>TRBV14|NA|TRBJ1-1|NA
CASSPYRQRNTEAFF
TGTGCCAGCAGCCCATATCGACAGAGGAACACTGAAGCTTTCTTT
>TRBV28|NA|TRBJ1-2|NA
CAIFDMRGGYTF
TGTGCCATCTTCGATATGAGGGGTGGCTACACCTTC
>TRBV12-3/TRBV12-4|TRBD1|TRBJ1-4|NA
CASSRQGSKLFF
TGTGCCAGCAGTCGACAGGGATCCAAACTGTTTTTT
>TRBV11-2|TRBD1|TRBJ2-7|NA
CASRNPGTATYEQYF
TGTGCCAGCAGGAATCCCGGGACAGCTACCTACGAGCAGTACTTC
>TRBV15|NA|TRBJ1-2|NA
CATSRVKAGSYGYTF
TGTGCCACCAGCAGAGTTAAAGCAGGGAGCTATGGCTACACCTTC
>TRBV7-9|TRBD1|TRBJ2-3|NA
CASSLDRPTDTQYF
TGTGCCAGCAGCTTGGACAGGCCCACAGATACGCAGTATTTT
>TRBV19|TRBD2|TRBJ2-7|NA
CASSTSGSLYEQYF
TGTGCCAGTAGTACTAGCGGCAGTCTCTACGAGCAGTACTTC
>TRBV19|NA|TRBJ1-2|NA
CASSMGPYGYTF
TGTGCCAGTAGTATGGGGCCCTATGGCTACACCTTC
>TRBV7-2|NA|TRBJ1-2|NA
CASSLDGSGYYGYTF
TGTGCCAGCAGCTTAGACGGGTCCGGTTACTATGGCTACACCTTC
>TRBV3-1/TRBV3-2|NA|TRBJ1-2|NA
CASSAKGAVSYGYTF
TGTGCCAGCAGCGCTAAAGGGGCGGTTAGCTATGGCTACACCTTC
>TRBV2|NA|TRBJ2-3|NA
CASSESGSDTQYF
TGTGCCAGCAGTGAATCAGGTTCGGATACGCAGTATTTT